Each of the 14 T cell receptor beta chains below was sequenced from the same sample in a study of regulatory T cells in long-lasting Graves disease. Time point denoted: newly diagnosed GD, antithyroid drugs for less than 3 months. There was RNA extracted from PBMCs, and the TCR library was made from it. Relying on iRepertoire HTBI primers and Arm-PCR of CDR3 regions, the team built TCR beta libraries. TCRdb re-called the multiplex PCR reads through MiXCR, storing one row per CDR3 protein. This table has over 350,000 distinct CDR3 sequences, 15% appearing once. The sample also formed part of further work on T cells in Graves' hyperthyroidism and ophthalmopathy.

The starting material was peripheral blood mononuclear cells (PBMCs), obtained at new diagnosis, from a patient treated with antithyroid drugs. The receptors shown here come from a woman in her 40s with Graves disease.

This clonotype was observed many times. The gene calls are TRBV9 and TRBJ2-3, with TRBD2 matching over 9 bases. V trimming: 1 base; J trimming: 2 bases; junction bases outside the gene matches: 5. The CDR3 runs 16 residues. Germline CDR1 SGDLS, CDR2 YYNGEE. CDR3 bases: TGTGCCAGCAGCGTATCAGCGGGGGGTTACACAGATACGCAGTATTTT. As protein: CASSVSAGGYTDTQYF.

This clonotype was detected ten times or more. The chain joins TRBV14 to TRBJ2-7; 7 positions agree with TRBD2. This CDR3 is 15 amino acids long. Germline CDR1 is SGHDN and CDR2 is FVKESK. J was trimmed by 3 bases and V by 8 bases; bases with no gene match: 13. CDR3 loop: CASGPTSLWGYEQYF. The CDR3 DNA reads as TGTGCCAGCGGGCCGACTAGCTTGTGGGGCTACGAGCAGTACTTC. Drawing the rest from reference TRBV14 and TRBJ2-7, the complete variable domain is EAGVTQFPSHSVIEKGQTVTLRCDPISGHDNLYWYRRVMGKEIKFLLHFVKESKQDESGMPNNRFLAERTGGTYSTLKVQPAELEDSGVYFCASGPTSLWGYEQYFGPGTRLTVT.

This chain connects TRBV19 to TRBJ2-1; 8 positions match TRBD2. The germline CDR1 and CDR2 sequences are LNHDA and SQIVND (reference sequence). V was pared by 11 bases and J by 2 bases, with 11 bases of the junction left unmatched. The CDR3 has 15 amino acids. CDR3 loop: CAAASGYSPYNEQFF. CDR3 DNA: TGTGCCGCGGCTAGCGGGTATAGCCCCTACAATGAGCAGTTCTTC.

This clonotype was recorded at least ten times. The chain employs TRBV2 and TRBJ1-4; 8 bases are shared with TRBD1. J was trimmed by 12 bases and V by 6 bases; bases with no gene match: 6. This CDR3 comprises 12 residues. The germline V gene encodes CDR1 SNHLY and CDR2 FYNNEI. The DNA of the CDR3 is TGTGCCAGCAGGCCGACAGGGGAGGAACTGTTTTTT. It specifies CASRPTGEELFF.

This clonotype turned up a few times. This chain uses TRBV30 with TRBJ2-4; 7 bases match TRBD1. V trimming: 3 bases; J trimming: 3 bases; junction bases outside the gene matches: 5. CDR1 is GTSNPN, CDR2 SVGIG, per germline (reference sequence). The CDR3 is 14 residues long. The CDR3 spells CAWSRTGVKNIQYF. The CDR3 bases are TGTGCCTGGAGCCGTACAGGGGTCAAAAACATTCAGTACTTC.

The CDR3 here is CASSKTSRGDTQYF. In DNA form, the CDR3 reads TGTGCCAGCAGCAAAACTAGCCGAGGAGATACGCAGTATTTT. The rearrangement joins TRBV7-3 to TRBJ2-3; a possible D gene is TRBD2 (6 bases). CDR1 is SGHTA and CDR2 is FQGTGA in the germline V gene. V gave up 5 bases and J gave up 5 bases, with 14 bases separating them. The CDR3 runs 14 residues.

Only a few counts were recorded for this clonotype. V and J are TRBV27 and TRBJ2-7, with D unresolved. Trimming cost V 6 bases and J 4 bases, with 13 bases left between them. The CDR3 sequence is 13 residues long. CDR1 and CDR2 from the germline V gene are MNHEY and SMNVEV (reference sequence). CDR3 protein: CASSANGLYEQYF. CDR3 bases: TGTGCCAGCAGCGCGAATGGCTTGTACGAGCAGTACTTC.

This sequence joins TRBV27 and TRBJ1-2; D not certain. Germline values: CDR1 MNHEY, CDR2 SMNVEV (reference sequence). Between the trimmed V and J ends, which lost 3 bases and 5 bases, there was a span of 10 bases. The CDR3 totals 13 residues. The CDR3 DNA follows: TGTGCCAGCAGTTTGTCTGCGAGGTATGGCTACACCTTC. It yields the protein CASSLSARYGYTF.

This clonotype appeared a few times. The CDR3 nucleotides are TGTGCCTGGAGTGTACTTCTTGGCACAGATACGCAGTATTTT. As protein: CAWSVLLGTDTQYF. The genes are TRBV30 and TRBJ2-3; D remains unclear. CDR1 is GTSNPN, CDR2 SVGIG, per germline (reference sequence). The CDR3 length is 14 residues. V shed 0 bases and J shed 1 base, with 8 bases lying between them.

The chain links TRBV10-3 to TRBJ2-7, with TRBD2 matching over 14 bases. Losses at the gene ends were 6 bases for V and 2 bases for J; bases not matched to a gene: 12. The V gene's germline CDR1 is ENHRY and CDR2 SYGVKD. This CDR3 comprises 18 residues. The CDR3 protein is CAIRSSGTSGRPTYEQYF. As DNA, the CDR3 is TGTGCCATCAGATCCTCCGGGACTAGCGGGAGACCGACCTACGAGCAGTACTTC.

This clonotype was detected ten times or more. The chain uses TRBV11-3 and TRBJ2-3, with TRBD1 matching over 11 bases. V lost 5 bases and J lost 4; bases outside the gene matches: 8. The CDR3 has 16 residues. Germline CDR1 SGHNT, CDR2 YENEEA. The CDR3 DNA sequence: TGTGCCAGCAGCACGCGTCCGGGACAGGGGGCAGATACGCAGTATTTT. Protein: CASSTRPGQGADTQYF. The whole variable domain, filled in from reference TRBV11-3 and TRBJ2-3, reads EAGVVQSPRYKIIEKKQPVAFWCNPISGHNTLYWYLQNLGQGPELLIRYENEEAVDDSQLPKDRFSAERLKGVDSTLKIQPAELGDSAVYLCASSTRPGQGADTQYFGPGTRLTVL.

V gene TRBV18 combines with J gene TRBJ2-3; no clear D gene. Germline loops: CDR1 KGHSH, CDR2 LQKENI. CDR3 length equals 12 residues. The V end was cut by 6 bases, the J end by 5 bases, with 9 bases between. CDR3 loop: CASSTHGDTQYF. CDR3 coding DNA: TGTGCCAGCTCTACCCATGGAGATACGCAGTATTTT.

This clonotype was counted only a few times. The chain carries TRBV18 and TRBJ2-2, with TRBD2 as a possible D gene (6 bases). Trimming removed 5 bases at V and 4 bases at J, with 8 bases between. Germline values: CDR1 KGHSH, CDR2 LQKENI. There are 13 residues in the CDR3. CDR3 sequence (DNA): TGTGCCAGCTCAGGGGGGAGCACCGGGGAGCTGTTTTTT. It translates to CASSGGSTGELFF.

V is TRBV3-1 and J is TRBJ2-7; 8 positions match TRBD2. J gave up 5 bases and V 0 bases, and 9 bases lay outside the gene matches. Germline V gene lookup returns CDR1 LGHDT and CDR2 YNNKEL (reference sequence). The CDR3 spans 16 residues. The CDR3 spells CASSQDLTGGPHEQYF. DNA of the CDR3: TGTGCCAGCAGCCAAGATTTAACGGGAGGGCCTCACGAGCAGTACTTC.